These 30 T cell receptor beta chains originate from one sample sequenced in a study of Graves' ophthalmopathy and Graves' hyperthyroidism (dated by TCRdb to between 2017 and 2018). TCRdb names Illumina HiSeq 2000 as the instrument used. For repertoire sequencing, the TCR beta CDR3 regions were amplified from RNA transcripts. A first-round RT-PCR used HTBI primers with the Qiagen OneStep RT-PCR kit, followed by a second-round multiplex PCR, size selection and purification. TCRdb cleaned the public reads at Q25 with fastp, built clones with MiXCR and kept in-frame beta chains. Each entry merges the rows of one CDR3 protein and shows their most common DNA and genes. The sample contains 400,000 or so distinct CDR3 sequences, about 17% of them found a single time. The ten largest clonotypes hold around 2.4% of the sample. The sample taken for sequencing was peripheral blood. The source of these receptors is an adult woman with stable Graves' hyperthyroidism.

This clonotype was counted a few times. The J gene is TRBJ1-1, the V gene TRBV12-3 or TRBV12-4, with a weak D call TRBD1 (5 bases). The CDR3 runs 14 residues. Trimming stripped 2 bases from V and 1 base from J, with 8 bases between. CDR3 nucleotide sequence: TGTGCCAGCAGTTTAATGGGGGGGAACACTGAAGCTTTCTTT. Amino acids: CASSLMGGNTEAFF.

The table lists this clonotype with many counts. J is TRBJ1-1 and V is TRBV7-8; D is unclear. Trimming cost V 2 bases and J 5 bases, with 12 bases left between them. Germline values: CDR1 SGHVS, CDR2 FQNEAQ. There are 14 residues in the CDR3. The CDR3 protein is CASSLSGPWTEAFF. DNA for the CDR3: TGTGCCAGCAGCTTATCAGGCCCCTGGACTGAAGCTTTCTTT.

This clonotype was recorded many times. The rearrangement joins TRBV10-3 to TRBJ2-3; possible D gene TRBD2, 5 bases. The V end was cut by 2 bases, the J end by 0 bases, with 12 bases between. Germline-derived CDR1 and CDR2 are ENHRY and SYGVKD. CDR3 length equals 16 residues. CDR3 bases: TGTGCCATCAGTGAGCATCGGGGTTCTAGCACAGATACGCAGTATTTT. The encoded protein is CAISEHRGSSTDTQYF.

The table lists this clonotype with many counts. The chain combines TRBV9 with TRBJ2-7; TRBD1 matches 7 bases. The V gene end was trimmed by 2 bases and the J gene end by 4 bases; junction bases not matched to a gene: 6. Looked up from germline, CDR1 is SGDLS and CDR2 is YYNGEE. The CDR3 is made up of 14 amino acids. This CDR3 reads CASSVSGTAYEQYF. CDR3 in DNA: TGTGCCAGCAGCGTGTCCGGGACAGCTTACGAGCAGTACTTC.

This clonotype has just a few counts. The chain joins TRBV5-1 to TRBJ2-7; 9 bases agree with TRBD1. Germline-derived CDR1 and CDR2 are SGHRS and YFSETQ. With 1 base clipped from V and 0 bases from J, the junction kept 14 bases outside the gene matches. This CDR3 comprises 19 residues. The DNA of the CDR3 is TGCGCCAGCAGCTTGCTCGGGACAGGGATGTCGGGGCCCTCCTACGAGCAGTACTTC. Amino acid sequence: CASSLLGTGMSGPSYEQYF.

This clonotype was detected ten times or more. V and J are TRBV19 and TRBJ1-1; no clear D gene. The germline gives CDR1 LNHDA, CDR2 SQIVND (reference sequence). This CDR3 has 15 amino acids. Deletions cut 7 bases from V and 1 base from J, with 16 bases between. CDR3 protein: CASKSSDRKNTEAFF. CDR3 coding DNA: TGTGCCAGTAAAAGTTCGGACCGCAAGAACACTGAAGCTTTCTTT.

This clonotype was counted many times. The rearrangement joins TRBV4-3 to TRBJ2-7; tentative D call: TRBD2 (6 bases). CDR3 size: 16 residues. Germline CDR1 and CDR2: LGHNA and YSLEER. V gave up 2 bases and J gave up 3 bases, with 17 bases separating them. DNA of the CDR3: TGCGCCAGCAGCCAACTCAGACTAGTTGAGCTCTACGAGCAGTACTTC. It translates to CASSQLRLVELYEQYF.

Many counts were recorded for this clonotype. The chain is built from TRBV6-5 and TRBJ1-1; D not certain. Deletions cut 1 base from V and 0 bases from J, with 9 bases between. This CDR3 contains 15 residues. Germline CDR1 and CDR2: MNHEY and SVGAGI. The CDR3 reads CASSYYNTLNTEAFF. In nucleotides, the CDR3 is TGTGCCAGCAGTTACTATAATACACTGAACACTGAAGCTTTCTTT.

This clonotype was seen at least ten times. The CDR3 here is CASSRDRVILGSPLHF. CDR3 DNA sequence: TGTGCCAGCAGCCGCGACAGGGTGATTTTGGGGTCACCCCTCCACTTT. The chain recombines TRBV7-9 with TRBJ1-6, with 7 positions matching TRBD1. This CDR3 is 16 amino acids long. J gave up 10 bases and V 5 bases, and 14 bases lay outside the gene matches. In germline, CDR1 is SEHNR, CDR2 FQNEAQ (reference sequence). The full variable domain, with the rest looked up from reference TRBV7-9 and TRBJ1-6, is DTGVSQNPRHKITKRGQNVTFRCDPISEHNRLYWYRQTLGQGPEFLTYFQNEAQLEKSRLLSDRFSAERPKGSFSTLEIQRTEQGDSAMYLCASSRDRVILGSPLHFGNGTRLTVT.

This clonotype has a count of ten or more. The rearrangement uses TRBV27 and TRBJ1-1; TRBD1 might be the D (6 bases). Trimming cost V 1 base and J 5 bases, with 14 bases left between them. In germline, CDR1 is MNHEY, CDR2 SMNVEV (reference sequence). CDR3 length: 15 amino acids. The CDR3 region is CASSLYRQERTEAFF. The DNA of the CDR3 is TGTGCCAGCAGTTTATATCGACAGGAGAGGACTGAAGCTTTCTTT.

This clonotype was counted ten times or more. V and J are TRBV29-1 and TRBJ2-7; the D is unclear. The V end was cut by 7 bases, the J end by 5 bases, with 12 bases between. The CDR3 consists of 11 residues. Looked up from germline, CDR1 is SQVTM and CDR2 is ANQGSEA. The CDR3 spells CSASDTHEQYF. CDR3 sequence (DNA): TGCAGCGCCTCTGACACCCACGAGCAGTACTTC.

The CDR3 coding sequence is TGTGCCACCGGACAGGGACAGACCCAGTACTTC. It encodes CATGQGQTQYF. The V and J genes are TRBV6-1 and TRBJ2-5; TRBD1 matches at 8 bases. CDR3 length equals 11 residues. Germline lookup yields CDR1 MNHNS and CDR2 SASEGT. V dropped 10 bases and J dropped 6; count of bases not matched to a gene: 4.

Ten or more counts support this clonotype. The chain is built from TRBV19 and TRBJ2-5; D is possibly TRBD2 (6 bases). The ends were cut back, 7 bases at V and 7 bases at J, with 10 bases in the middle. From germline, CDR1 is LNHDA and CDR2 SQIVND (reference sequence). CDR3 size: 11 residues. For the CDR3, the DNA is TGTGCCAGTAACGGGGGAGGGACCCAGTACTTC. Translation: CASNGGGTQYF.

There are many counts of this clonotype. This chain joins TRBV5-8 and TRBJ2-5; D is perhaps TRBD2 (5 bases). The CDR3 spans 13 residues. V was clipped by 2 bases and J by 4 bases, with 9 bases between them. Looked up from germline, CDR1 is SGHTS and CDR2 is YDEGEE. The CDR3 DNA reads TGTGCCAGCAGCTTCGGGGTAGGAGAGACCCAGTACTTC. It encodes CASSFGVGETQYF.

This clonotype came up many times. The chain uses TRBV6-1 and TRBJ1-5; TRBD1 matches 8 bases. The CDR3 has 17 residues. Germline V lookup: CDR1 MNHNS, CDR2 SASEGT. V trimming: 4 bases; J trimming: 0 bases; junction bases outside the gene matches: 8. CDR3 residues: CASSGGTGPNSNQPQHF. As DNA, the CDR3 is TGTGCCAGCAGTGGTGGGACAGGACCAAATAGCAATCAGCCCCAGCATTTT.

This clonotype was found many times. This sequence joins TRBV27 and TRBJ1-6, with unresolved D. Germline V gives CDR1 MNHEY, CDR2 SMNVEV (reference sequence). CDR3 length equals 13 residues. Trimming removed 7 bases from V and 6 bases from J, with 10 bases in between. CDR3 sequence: CASKFRFNSPLHF. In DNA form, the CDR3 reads TGTGCCAGCAAGTTTCGGTTTAATTCACCCCTCCACTTT.

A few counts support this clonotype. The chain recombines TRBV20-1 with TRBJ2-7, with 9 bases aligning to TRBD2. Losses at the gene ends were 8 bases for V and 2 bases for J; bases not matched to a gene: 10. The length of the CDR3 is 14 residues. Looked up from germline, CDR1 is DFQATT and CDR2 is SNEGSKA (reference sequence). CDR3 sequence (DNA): TGCAGTATAATAGCGGGAGCCAAAACCTACGAGCAGTACTTC. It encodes CSIIAGAKTYEQYF.

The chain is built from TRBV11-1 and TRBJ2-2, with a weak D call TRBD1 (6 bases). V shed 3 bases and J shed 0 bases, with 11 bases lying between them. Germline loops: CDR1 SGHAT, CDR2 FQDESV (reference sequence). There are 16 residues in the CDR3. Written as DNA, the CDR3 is TGTGCCAGCAGCTTCCCGACAGGTGCGAACACCGGGGAGCTGTTTTTT. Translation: CASSFPTGANTGELFF.

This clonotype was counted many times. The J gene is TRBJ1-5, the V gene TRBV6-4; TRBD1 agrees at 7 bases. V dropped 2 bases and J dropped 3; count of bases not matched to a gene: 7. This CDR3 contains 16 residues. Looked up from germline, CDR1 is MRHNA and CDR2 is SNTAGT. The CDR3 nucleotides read TGTGCCAGCAGTGACGGGTGGGGACAGTCCAATCAGCCCCAGCATTTT. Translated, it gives CASSDGWGQSNQPQHF.

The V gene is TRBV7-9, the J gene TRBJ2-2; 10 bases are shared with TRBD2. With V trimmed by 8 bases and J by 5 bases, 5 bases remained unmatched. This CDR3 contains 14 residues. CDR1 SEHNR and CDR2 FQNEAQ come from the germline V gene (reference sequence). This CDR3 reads CASRPSGSTGELFF. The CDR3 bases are TGTGCCAGCCGCCCTAGCGGGAGTACCGGGGAGCTGTTTTTT.

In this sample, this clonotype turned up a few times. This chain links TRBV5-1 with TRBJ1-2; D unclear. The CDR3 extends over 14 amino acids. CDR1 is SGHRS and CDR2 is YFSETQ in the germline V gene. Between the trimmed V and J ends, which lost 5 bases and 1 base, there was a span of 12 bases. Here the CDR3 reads CASRAGDNNYGYTF. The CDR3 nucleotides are TGCGCCAGCAGAGCGGGAGATAATAACTATGGCTACACCTTC.

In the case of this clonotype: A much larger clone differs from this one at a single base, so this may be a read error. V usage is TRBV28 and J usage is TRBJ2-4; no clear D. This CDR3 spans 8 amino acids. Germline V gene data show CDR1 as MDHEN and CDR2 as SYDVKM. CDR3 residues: CAKNIKYF. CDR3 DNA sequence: TGTGCCAAAAACATTAAGTACTTC.

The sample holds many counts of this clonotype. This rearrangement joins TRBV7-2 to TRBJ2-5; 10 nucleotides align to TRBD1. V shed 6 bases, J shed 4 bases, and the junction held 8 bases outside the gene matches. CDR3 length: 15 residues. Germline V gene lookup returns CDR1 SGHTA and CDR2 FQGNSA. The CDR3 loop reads CASRPRQGAGETQYF. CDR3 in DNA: TGTGCCAGCAGACCGCGACAGGGGGCGGGAGAGACCCAGTACTTC.

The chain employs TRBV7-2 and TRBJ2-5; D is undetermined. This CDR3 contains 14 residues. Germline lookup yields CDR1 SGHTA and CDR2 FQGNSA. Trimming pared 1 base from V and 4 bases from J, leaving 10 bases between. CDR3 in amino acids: CASSLVAIGETQYF. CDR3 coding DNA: TGTGCCAGCAGCTTAGTCGCGATTGGAGAGACCCAGTACTTC.

CDR3 coding DNA: TGTGCCAGCAGTCAAGGAGGGATTCTATACGAGCAGTACTTC. Protein product: CASSQGGILYEQYF. The chain couples TRBV2 to TRBJ2-7; TRBD2 is a possible D gene (6 bases). The CDR3 sequence is 14 residues long. Germline values: CDR1 SNHLY, CDR2 FYNNEI. Trimming removed 5 bases from V and 4 bases from J, with 15 bases in between.

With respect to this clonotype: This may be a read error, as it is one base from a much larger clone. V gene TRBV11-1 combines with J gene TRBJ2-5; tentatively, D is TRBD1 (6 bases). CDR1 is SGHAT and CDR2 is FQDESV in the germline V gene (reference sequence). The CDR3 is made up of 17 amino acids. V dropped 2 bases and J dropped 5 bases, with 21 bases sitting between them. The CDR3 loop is CASSLPLPGHPSETQYF. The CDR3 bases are TGTGCCAGCAGCTTACCTTTACCGGGACACCCGTCGGAGACCCAGTACTTC.

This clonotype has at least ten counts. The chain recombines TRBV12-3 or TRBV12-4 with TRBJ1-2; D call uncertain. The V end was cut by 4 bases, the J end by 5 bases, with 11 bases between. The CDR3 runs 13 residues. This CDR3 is CASSSPRVYGYTF. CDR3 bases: TGTGCCAGCAGTTCCCCACGGGTTTATGGCTACACCTTC.

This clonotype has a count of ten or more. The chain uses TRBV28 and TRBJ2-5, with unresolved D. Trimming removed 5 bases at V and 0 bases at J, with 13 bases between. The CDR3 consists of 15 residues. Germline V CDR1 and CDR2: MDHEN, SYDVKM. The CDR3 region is CASSPLLLYQETQYF. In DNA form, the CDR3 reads TGTGCCAGCAGTCCCCTCCTCTTGTACCAAGAGACCCAGTACTTC. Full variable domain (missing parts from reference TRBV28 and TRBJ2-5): DVKVTQSSRYLVKRTGEKVFLECVQDMDHENMFWYRQDPGLGLRLIYFSYDVKMKEKGDIPEGYSVSREKKERFSLILESASTNQTSMYLCASSPLLLYQETQYFGPGTRLLVL.

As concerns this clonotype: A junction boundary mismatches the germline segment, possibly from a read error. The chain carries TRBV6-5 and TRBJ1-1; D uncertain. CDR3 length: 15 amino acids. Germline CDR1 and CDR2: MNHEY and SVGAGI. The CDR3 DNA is TGTGCCAGCAGTTACTCGATTACCGCGAACTCTGAAGCTTTCTTT. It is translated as CASSYSITANSEAFF.

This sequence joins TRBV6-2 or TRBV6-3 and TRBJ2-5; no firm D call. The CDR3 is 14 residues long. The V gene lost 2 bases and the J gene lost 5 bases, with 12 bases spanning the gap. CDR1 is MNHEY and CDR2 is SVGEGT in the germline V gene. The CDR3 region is CASSYGTSAETQYF. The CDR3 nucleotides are TGTGCCAGCAGTTACGGTACCTCGGCGGAGACCCAGTACTTC.